The 30 T cell receptor beta chains given below trace back to one sample, sequenced in a study of cytomegalovirus exposure and HLA in healthy donors. Libraries were prepared by immunoSEQ multiplex PCR; TCRdb keeps only in-frame clonotypes and omits some of them. The top ten hold 1.5% to 2.5% of the sample, which has 120,000 or so clones, approximately 91% seen once. The sequenced material came from PBMCs. The receptors were gathered from a woman aged 18 to 35 in good health and CMV-seronegative.

This clone has a single count. The rearrangement links TRBV6-5 to TRBJ1-5; D unclear. CDR1 is MNHEY and CDR2 is SVGAGI in the germline V gene. The V gene lost 6 bases and the J gene lost 6 bases, with 15 bases spanning the gap. CDR3 length equals 14 residues. CDR3 DNA: TGTGCCAGCAGCCCCGGGGTCATTGGTCAGCCCCAGCATTTT. Encoded protein: CASSPGVIGQPQHF.

The chain couples TRBV6-8 to TRBJ2-7; 8 bases agree with TRBD1. V was clipped by 4 bases and J by 0 bases; unmatched bases: 11. The germline V gene encodes CDR1 MNHGY and CDR2 SAAAGT. The CDR3 consists of 17 residues. The CDR3 region is CASSSGRGLEGSYEQYF. The CDR3 DNA sequence: TGTGCCAGCAGTTCCGGCAGGGGGCTGGAGGGCTCCTACGAGCAGTACTTC.

V is TRBV6-4 and J is TRBJ2-1; D unclear. V was shortened by 2 bases and J by 2 bases, with 4 bases between the two germline ends. Germline-derived CDR1 and CDR2 are MRHNA and SNTAGT. The CDR3 sequence is 13 residues long. The CDR3 region has the DNA TGTGCCAGCAGTGACGGCCCCTACAATGAGCAGTTCTTC. Translated: CASSDGPYNEQFF.

Comment on this clone: The sample has other DNA sequences that encode this CDR3 too. The chain recombines TRBV5-4 with TRBJ2-5; D perhaps matches TRBD2 (5 bases). This CDR3 region has 13 residues. V was pared by 0 bases and J by 5 bases, with 8 bases between. Germline V gene sequence: CDR1 SGHNT, CDR2 YYREEE (reference sequence). This chain's CDR3 is CASSLGGGETQYF. In DNA, the CDR3 is TGTGCCAGCAGCTTGGGTGGCGGGGAGACCCAGTACTTC.

The chain is built from TRBV29-1 and TRBJ1-1; the D is unclear. CDR3 length: 12 residues. Germline-derived CDR1 and CDR2 are SQVTM and ANQGSEA. Trimming took off 7 bases at V and 6 bases at J, with 15 bases between the two ends. The CDR3 nucleotides read TGCAGCGCCACGGGCGGGCCGCCTGAAGCTTTCTTT. Protein product: CSATGGPPEAFF.

This rearrangement joins TRBV7-6 to TRBJ1-4; weak D call: TRBD1 (5 bases). The V and J ends lost 11 bases and 8 bases respectively, with 15 bases between them. The germline V gene has CDR1 SGHVS and CDR2 FNYEAQ. This CDR3 region has 12 residues. CDR3 in amino acids: CASGESEEKLFF. CDR3 DNA: TGTGCCTCGGGGGAGTCGGAAGAAAAACTGTTTTTT.

This clone was counted once. This rearrangement joins TRBV10-3 to TRBJ1-1; 7 nucleotides match TRBD1. Losses at the gene ends were 2 bases for V and 10 bases for J; bases not matched to a gene: 7. This CDR3 spans 13 amino acids. Germline-derived CDR1 and CDR2 are ENHRY and SYGVKD. CDR3 DNA: TGTGCCATCAGTGAGGAACCGGGACAGAGAGCTTTCTTT. Its translation: CAISEEPGQRAFF.

This chain connects TRBV10-1 to TRBJ2-2; 7 positions agree with TRBD1. The CDR3 runs 19 residues. CDR1 is WNHNN, CDR2 SYGVQD, per germline (reference sequence). J lost 3 bases, V lost 0 bases, and 13 bases had no gene match. The CDR3 nucleotides are TGCGCCAGCAGTGAGTCGGTCTACACAGGGGCCGAGGACACCGGGGAGCTGTTTTTT. As protein: CASSESVYTGAEDTGELFF.

This clone was observed a handful of times. The rearrangement joins TRBV6-4 to TRBJ2-1; 9 bases agree with TRBD2. CDR1 is MRHNA and CDR2 is SNTAGT in the germline V gene. V lost 2 bases, J lost 1 base, and 0 bases stayed unmatched. The CDR3 length is 15 residues. CDR3 in amino acids: CASSDAGGSYNEQFF. Written as DNA, the CDR3 is TGTGCCAGCAGTGACGCGGGAGGGTCCTACAATGAGCAGTTCTTC.

This clone was detected only once. The chain joins TRBV28 to TRBJ1-5; the D gene is possibly TRBD1 (6 bases). This CDR3 is built from 14 residues. Germline values: CDR1 MDHEN, CDR2 SYDVKM. The V gene lost 8 bases and the J gene lost 1 base, with 12 bases spanning the gap. CDR3 bases: TGTGCCAGCGGCCGGGGGGCAAGCAATCAGCCCCAGCATTTT. Translating gives CASGRGASNQPQHF.

The chain has TRBV5-1 and TRBJ2-3; weak D call: TRBD1 (7 bases). The germline gives CDR1 SGHRS, CDR2 YFSETQ. Between the trimmed V and J ends, which lost 2 bases and 0 bases, there was a span of 25 bases. The CDR3 covers 20 residues. The CDR3 region is CASSLGRGQRRLRSTDTQYF. CDR3 sequence (DNA): TGCGCCAGCAGCTTAGGGCGGGGACAGAGGAGATTAAGGAGCACAGATACGCAGTATTTT.

This chain connects TRBV30 to TRBJ2-1; TRBD2 agrees at 10 bases. The V gene's germline CDR1 is GTSNPN and CDR2 SVGIG (reference sequence). The trim removed 4 bases at V and 2 bases at J, leaving 2 bases unmatched. The CDR3 runs to 14 residues. The CDR3 coding sequence is TGTGCCTGGAAGCTAGCGGGAGCCTACAATGAGCAGTTCTTC. It yields the protein CAWKLAGAYNEQFF.

The CDR3 loop is CASSHAIYSNQPQHF. The CDR3 nucleotides are TGTGCCAGCAGTCACGCTATTTATAGCAATCAGCCCCAGCATTTT. The chain uses TRBV6-5 and TRBJ1-5; D not certain. This CDR3 is 15 amino acids long. V was cut by 5 bases and J by 0 bases, with 11 bases left in between. Germline V gene data show CDR1 as MNHEY and CDR2 as SVGAGI.

This clone was observed a handful of times. V gene TRBV19 combines with J gene TRBJ2-1; the match to TRBD2 covers 12 bases. The CDR3 spans 15 residues. CDR1 LNHDA and CDR2 SQIVND come from the germline V gene (reference sequence). The V gene end was trimmed by 6 bases and the J gene end by 6 bases; junction bases not matched to a gene: 6. The CDR3 spells CASSRLAGAGNEQFF. The CDR3 DNA sequence: TGTGCCAGTAGCAGACTAGCGGGAGCGGGCAATGAGCAGTTCTTC.

The chain recombines TRBV4-1 with TRBJ1-5, with D uncertain. The CDR3 consists of 15 residues. Germline CDR1 and CDR2: MGHRA and YSYEKL. V was trimmed by 3 bases and J by 3 bases, leaving 12 bases between them. The CDR3 DNA is TGCGCCAGCAGCCAGCCGGGCCGGGACAATCAGCCCCAGCATTTT. Residues: CASSQPGRDNQPQHF.

The CDR3 protein is CSVEAGEGTDTQYF. The CDR3 region has the DNA TGCAGCGTTGAAGCAGGGGAAGGCACAGATACGCAGTATTTT. The rearrangement joins TRBV29-1 to TRBJ2-3; a weak D match, TRBD1 (6 bases). This CDR3 region has 14 residues. V shed 1 base and J shed 1 base, with 9 bases lying between them. CDR1 is SQVTM and CDR2 is ANQGSEA in the germline V gene.

The V call is TRBV7-2, the J call TRBJ2-4; perhaps TRBD1 as D (5 bases). V was shortened by 1 base and J by 0 bases, with 16 bases between the two germline ends. CDR1 and CDR2 (germline): SGHTA, FQGNSA. This CDR3 has 18 residues. The CDR3 DNA reads as TGTGCCAGCAGCTTAGAAGGGCAGGGCATGGTAGCCAAAAACATTCAGTACTTC. It translates to CASSLEGQGMVAKNIQYF.

The chain combines TRBV27 with TRBJ2-7; 12 bases are a match to TRBD2. The V gene's germline CDR1 is MNHEY and CDR2 SMNVEV (reference sequence). V trimming: 8 bases; J trimming: 0 bases; junction bases outside the gene matches: 8. The CDR3 has 16 residues. Here the CDR3 reads CASGGLAGLSSYEQYF. CDR3 coding DNA: TGTGCCAGCGGGGGACTAGCGGGCCTGAGCTCCTACGAGCAGTACTTC.

The rearrangement links TRBV29-1 to TRBJ1-1; TRBD1 matches at 10 bases. The CDR3 runs to 14 residues. The V gene's germline CDR1 is SQVTM and CDR2 ANQGSEA. After removal of 6 bases from V and 4 bases from J, the junction contained 8 bases not matched to a gene. Here the CDR3 reads CSVRDRGPFTEAFF. CDR3 DNA: TGCAGCGTCCGCGACAGGGGGCCTTTCACTGAAGCTTTCTTT.

The chain recombines TRBV2 with TRBJ2-1; 11 bases map to TRBD2. Germline CDR1 and CDR2: SNHLY and FYNNEI. This CDR3 region has 14 residues. The ends lost 8 bases at V and 7 bases at J; junction bases unmatched: 7. CDR3 residues: CASALAGGFNEQFF. Here the CDR3 DNA reads TGTGCCAGCGCATTAGCGGGAGGGTTTAATGAGCAGTTCTTC.

The J gene is TRBJ2-5, the V gene TRBV6-5; perhaps TRBD2 as D (5 bases). Trimming cost V 0 bases and J 4 bases, with 9 bases left between them. CDR1 MNHEY and CDR2 SVGAGI come from the germline V gene. The CDR3 has 14 amino acids. The CDR3 loop is CASSYSGERETQYF. The DNA for the CDR3 is TGTGCCAGCAGTTACTCGGGAGAACGAGAGACCCAGTACTTC.

This clone appeared a single time. The chain has TRBV28 and TRBJ1-2, with 8 nucleotides matching TRBD1. There are 14 residues in the CDR3. V was clipped by 3 bases and J by 3 bases; unmatched bases: 3. CDR1 is MDHEN, CDR2 SYDVKM, per germline. This CDR3 reads CASSLGRGHYGYTF. The CDR3 DNA sequence: TGTGCCAGCAGTTTGGGCAGGGGGCACTATGGCTACACCTTC.

The chain combines TRBV4-1 with TRBJ1-5; 7 bases match TRBD1. V was pared by 4 bases and J by 6 bases, with 9 bases of the junction left unmatched. CDR3 length equals 15 residues. Germline values: CDR1 MGHRA, CDR2 YSYEKL. CDR3 in DNA: TGCGCCAGCAGCCCGGTGACAGGGTTAGGTCAGCCCCAGCATTTT. As protein: CASSPVTGLGQPQHF.

The V and J genes are TRBV5-1 and TRBJ2-3; 8 bases agree with TRBD2. V gave up 6 bases and J gave up 6 bases; unmatched junction bases: 6. CDR1 is SGHRS, CDR2 YFSETQ, per germline. CDR3 length equals 13 residues. CDR3 in DNA: TGCGCCAGCAATGAAGCGGGAGCGGATACGCAGTATTTT. It is translated as CASNEAGADTQYF.

V is TRBV27 and J is TRBJ2-1; 14 bases match TRBD2. Germline V CDR1 and CDR2: MNHEY, SMNVEV (reference sequence). V lost 5 bases, J lost 5 bases, and 11 bases stayed unmatched. The CDR3 contains 18 residues. The CDR3 DNA sequence: TGTGCCAGCAGTCCTGGACTAGCGGGAGGTCCCCCCGACAATGAGCAGTTCTTC. It codes for CASSPGLAGGPPDNEQFF.

This rearrangement joins TRBV11-2 to TRBJ2-1, with D possibly being TRBD2 (6 bases). V lost 0 bases to trimming and J lost 4 bases, with 10 bases between them. The germline CDR1 and CDR2 sequences are SGHAT and FQNNGV. This CDR3 has 15 amino acids. The CDR3 spells CASSLDSSAYNEQFF. In DNA, the CDR3 is TGTGCCAGCAGCTTAGATTCTAGCGCATACAATGAGCAGTTCTTC. The entire variable domain, with the rest obtained from reference TRBV11-2 and TRBJ2-1, is as follows: EAGVAQSPRYKIIEKRQSVAFWCNPISGHATLYWYQQILGQGPKLLIQFQNNGVVDDSQLPKDRFSAERLKGVDSTLKIQPAKLEDSAVYLCASSLDSSAYNEQFFGPGTRLTVL.

The genes are TRBV27 and TRBJ2-7, with TRBD2 as a possible D gene (5 bases). The V end was cut by 4 bases, the J end by 1 base, with 14 bases between. The CDR3 loop spans 15 amino acids. Germline V CDR1 and CDR2: MNHEY, SMNVEV (reference sequence). For the CDR3, the DNA is TGTGCCAGCAGTTCCCTTATTACGGGGTCCTACGAGCAGTACTTC. Residues: CASSSLITGSYEQYF.

CDR3 coding DNA: TGTGCCAGCAGCCCAGAAACCTTTATGAACACTGAAGCTTTCTTT. It encodes CASSPETFMNTEAFF. V and J are TRBV13 and TRBJ1-1; D is uncertain. Germline CDR1 PRHDT, CDR2 FYEKMQ (reference sequence). Trimming removed 5 bases at V and 0 bases at J, with 13 bases between. CDR3 length: 15 amino acids. The entire variable domain, with the rest obtained from reference TRBV13 and TRBJ1-1, is as follows: AAGVIQSPRHLIKEKRETATLKCYPIPRHDTVYWYQQGPGQDPQFLISFYEKMQSDKGSIPDRFSAQQFSDYHSELNMSSLELGDSALYFCASSPETFMNTEAFFGQGTRLTVV.

The chain links TRBV5-4 to TRBJ2-1, with D tentatively TRBD2 (6 bases). The CDR3 contains 14 residues. Trimming cost V 3 bases and J 5 bases, with 12 bases left between them. Germline values: CDR1 SGHNT, CDR2 YYREEE (reference sequence). CDR3 sequence reads: CASSSGLGDNEQFF. The DNA for the CDR3 is TGTGCCAGCAGCTCGGGACTCGGTGACAATGAGCAGTTCTTC.

The chain carries TRBV18 and TRBJ2-7; 9 bases match TRBD1. The V and J ends lost 4 bases and 7 bases, in that order; junction bases with no gene match: 5. This CDR3 is built from 13 residues. Germline V gives CDR1 KGHSH, CDR2 LQKENI. CDR3: CASSRTGQGEQYF. The CDR3 coding sequence is TGTGCCAGCTCACGAACGGGACAGGGTGAGCAGTACTTC.